Below are 21 T cell receptor beta chains sequenced from a single sample in a study of blood T cell repertoires in COVID-19. The repertoire was sequenced with immunoSEQ multiplex PCR; TCRdb's copy has only in-frame clones and lacks some. The sample lists tens of thousands of clones, around 83% seen once, with about 24% in the top ten. Material: peripheral blood. The receptors originated from a woman at least 80 years old in a cohort sampled during active or convalescent COVID-19.

The rearrangement links TRBV4-1 to TRBJ1-1; a possible D gene is TRBD1 (6 bases). V lost 0 bases and J 1 base, leaving 12 bases between the germline ends. This CDR3 is 16 amino acids long. The germline CDR1 and CDR2 sequences are MGHRA and YSYEKL. The CDR3 here is CASSQEWNRANTEAFF. The CDR3 region has the DNA TGCGCCAGCAGCCAAGAGTGGAACAGGGCGAACACTGAAGCTTTCTTT.

V and J are TRBV29-1 and TRBJ1-2, with TRBD1 matching over 9 bases. Germline CDR1 reads SQVTM; CDR2 reads ANQGSEA. The CDR3 spans 20 residues. The V and J ends lost 0 bases and 0 bases, in that order; junction bases with no gene match: 17. The CDR3 bases are TGCAGCGTTGAAGACCAATGGGACAGGGAGAAAAGGCTCCCTAACTATGGCTACACCTTC. Translation: CSVEDQWDREKRLPNYGYTF.

The chain carries TRBV5-1 and TRBJ1-2; 12 bases align to TRBD1. This CDR3 is built from 17 residues. Trimming at V came to 1 base and at J to 8 bases, leaving 12 bases not matched to a gene. Germline lookup yields CDR1 SGHRS and CDR2 YFSETQ. The CDR3 DNA reads TGCGCCAGCAGCTTGTTAAACACCGGGACAGGGGGCAGGGGCTACACCTTC. Its translation: CASSLLNTGTGGRGYTF.

The chain is built from TRBV18 and TRBJ2-1, with no clear D. This CDR3 contains 12 residues. Trimming pared 3 bases from V and 6 bases from J, leaving 6 bases between. CDR1 and CDR2 (germline): KGHSH, LQKENI. The CDR3 loop is CASSPRVNEQFF. The CDR3, as DNA: TGTGCCAGCTCACCCCGGGTCAATGAGCAGTTCTTC.

The chain's CDR3 is CASSALYGRAEAFF. CDR3 DNA: TGTGCCAGCAGCGCCTTGTACGGTAGAGCTGAAGCTTTCTTT. The V call is TRBV11-2, the J call TRBJ1-1; D remains unclear. CDR1 and CDR2 (germline): SGHAT, FQNNGV. This CDR3 has 14 amino acids. V was clipped by 5 bases and J by 6 bases, with 16 bases between them.

This chain connects TRBV28 to TRBJ2-6; no firm D call. There are 14 residues in the CDR3. V was pared by 3 bases and J by 0 bases, with 3 bases between. In germline, CDR1 is MDHEN, CDR2 SYDVKM. In DNA, the CDR3 is TGTGCCAGCAGTTTCCGCTCTGGGGCCAACGTCCTGACTTTC. Translated: CASSFRSGANVLTF.

The chain couples TRBV7-6 to TRBJ2-5, with TRBD2 matching over 8 bases. Germline V CDR1 and CDR2: SGHVS, FNYEAQ. V dropped 5 bases and J dropped 1; count of bases not matched to a gene: 6. The CDR3 is 15 residues long. DNA for the CDR3: TGTGCCAGCAGCGCGGGACTAGGCTCCCAAGAGACCCAGTACTTC. This encodes CASSAGLGSQETQYF.

The V and J genes are TRBV30 and TRBJ1-5, with unresolved D. Trimming removed 2 bases at V and 4 bases at J, with 6 bases between. The CDR3 consists of 12 residues. Looked up from germline, CDR1 is GTSNPN and CDR2 is SVGIG (reference sequence). The CDR3 is CAWSRDNQPQHF. CDR3 coding DNA: TGTGCCTGGAGTCGGGATAATCAGCCCCAGCATTTT.

This clone has a count of ten or more. V gene TRBV30 combines with J gene TRBJ1-2; perhaps TRBD1 as D (6 bases). The CDR3 consists of 15 residues. V dropped 0 bases and J dropped 3 bases, with 14 bases sitting between them. Germline lookup yields CDR1 GTSNPN and CDR2 SVGIG (reference sequence). In DNA, the CDR3 is TGTGCCTGGAGTGTACGGAGGGGGGGCGACTATGGCTACACCTTC. It is translated as CAWSVRRGGDYGYTF.

This chain connects TRBV3-1 (or the pseudogene TRBV3-2) to TRBJ1-1; 7 nucleotides line up with TRBD1. The junction had 6 bases not matched to a gene; V was cut back by 4 bases and J by 1 base. In germline, CDR1 is LGHDT, CDR2 YNNKEL (reference sequence). There are 15 residues in the CDR3. In DNA, the CDR3 is TGTGCCAGCAGCCGCCTGGGGACAGCGAACACTGAAGCTTTCTTT. Protein product: CASSRLGTANTEAFF.

The chain is built from TRBV5-1 and TRBJ1-4; the D gene is possibly TRBD1 (6 bases). The V gene's germline CDR1 is SGHRS and CDR2 YFSETQ. V lost 0 bases, J lost 7 bases, and 13 bases lay in between. The CDR3 loop spans 15 amino acids. CDR3: CASSLAGADGEKLFF. The CDR3 DNA reads as TGCGCCAGCAGCTTGGCAGGGGCGGACGGTGAAAAACTGTTTTTT.

This sequence joins TRBV13 and TRBJ2-7; TRBD2 matches 9 bases. The CDR3 has 14 amino acids. Looked up from germline, CDR1 is PRHDT and CDR2 is FYEKMQ (reference sequence). J gave up 6 bases and V 5 bases, and 8 bases lay outside the gene matches. The CDR3 bases are TGTGCCAGCAGCCGGCCGGGACTAGCTATCGAGCAGTACGTC. Amino acid sequence: CASSRPGLAIEQYV.

V gene TRBV27 combines with J gene TRBJ1-5; D not certain. The CDR3 contains 13 residues. Trimming took off 6 bases at V and 3 bases at J, with 9 bases between the two ends. Germline V gives CDR1 MNHEY, CDR2 SMNVEV (reference sequence). Here the CDR3 DNA reads TGTGCCAGCAGCCACAGTTACAATCAGCCCCAGCATTTT. Translation: CASSHSYNQPQHF.

This clone has just one count. V gene TRBV27 combines with J gene TRBJ2-5, with 9 bases that match TRBD2. Germline CDR1 reads MNHEY; CDR2 reads SMNVEV (reference sequence). The CDR3 spans 15 residues. The ends lost 5 bases at V and 4 bases at J; junction bases unmatched: 8. The CDR3 bases are TGTGCCAGCAGTGCATTAGCGGGAGTATTAGAGACCCAGTACTTC. Protein sequence: CASSALAGVLETQYF.

This clone occurred once. The chain links TRBV6-5 to TRBJ2-7; D may be TRBD2 (5 bases). The CDR3 sequence is 11 residues long. Germline assignment: CDR1 MNHEY and CDR2 SVGAGI. This CDR3 reads CGGGGFYEQYF. CDR3 sequence (DNA): TGTGGTGGAGGAGGATTCTACGAGCAGTACTTC.

This chain links TRBV28 with TRBJ1-1, with unresolved D. Trimming took 1 base from V and 5 from J, leaving 8 bases between them. Germline loops: CDR1 MDHEN, CDR2 SYDVKM. The CDR3 totals 13 residues. CDR3 protein: CASSLYPGTEAFF. CDR3 in DNA: TGTGCCAGCAGTTTATATCCGGGGACTGAAGCTTTCTTT.

This clone occurred once. The chain joins TRBV21-1 to TRBJ2-4; the D segment call TRBD1 is taken from the table without a DNA check. TRBV21-1 is a pseudogene locus. CDR3 length equals 16 residues. For the CDR3, the DNA is TGTGCCAGCAGACCCGAGGGGGCCTTAGCCAAAAACATTCAGTACTTC. Encoded protein: CASRPEGALAKNIQYF.

The rearrangement joins TRBV10-3 to TRBJ1-3, with 7 positions matching TRBD1. This CDR3 has 17 residues. The V and J ends lost 10 bases and 0 bases, in that order; junction bases with no gene match: 15. The germline V gene encodes CDR1 ENHRY and CDR2 SYGVKD. CDR3 in DNA: TGTGCCAGCAGGACAGGCGGACCCCCTGGCTCTGGAAACACCATATATTTT. Encoded protein: CASRTGGPPGSGNTIYF.

The rearrangement joins TRBV19 to TRBJ2-6; D is undetermined. The germline gives CDR1 LNHDA, CDR2 SQIVND (reference sequence). V lost 3 bases, J lost 0 bases, and 9 bases lay in between. The CDR3 is 16 amino acids. CDR3 region: CASSILVLSGANVLTF. CDR3 sequence (DNA): TGTGCCAGTAGTATCTTAGTCCTCTCTGGGGCCAACGTCCTGACTTTC. Combining the CDR3 with reference TRBV19 and TRBJ2-6 gives the whole variable domain DGGITQSPKYLFRKEGQNVTLSCEQNLNHDAMYWYRQDPGQGLRLIYYSQIVNDFQKGDIAEGYSVSREKKESFPLTVTSAQKNPTAFYLCASSILVLSGANVLTFGAGSRLTVL.

J is TRBJ2-2 and V is TRBV21-1; the DNA was not compared with TRBD1, the D call given in the table. TRBV21-1 is reported as a pseudogene. The CDR3 is made up of 16 amino acids. CDR3 region: CASSKRVEGGTGELFF. The CDR3 region has the DNA TGTGCCAGCAGCAAGCGGGTAGAAGGGGGCACCGGGGAGCTGTTTTTT.

This chain's CDR3 is CASDNSNTEAFF. CDR3 nucleotide sequence: TGTGCCAGCGACAACTCCAACACTGAAGCTTTCTTT. The V and J genes are TRBV7-9 and TRBJ1-1; D ambiguous. V lost 8 bases and J 2 bases, leaving 9 bases between the germline ends. The CDR3 runs to 12 residues. CDR1 is SEHNR and CDR2 is FQNEAQ in the germline V gene (reference sequence).